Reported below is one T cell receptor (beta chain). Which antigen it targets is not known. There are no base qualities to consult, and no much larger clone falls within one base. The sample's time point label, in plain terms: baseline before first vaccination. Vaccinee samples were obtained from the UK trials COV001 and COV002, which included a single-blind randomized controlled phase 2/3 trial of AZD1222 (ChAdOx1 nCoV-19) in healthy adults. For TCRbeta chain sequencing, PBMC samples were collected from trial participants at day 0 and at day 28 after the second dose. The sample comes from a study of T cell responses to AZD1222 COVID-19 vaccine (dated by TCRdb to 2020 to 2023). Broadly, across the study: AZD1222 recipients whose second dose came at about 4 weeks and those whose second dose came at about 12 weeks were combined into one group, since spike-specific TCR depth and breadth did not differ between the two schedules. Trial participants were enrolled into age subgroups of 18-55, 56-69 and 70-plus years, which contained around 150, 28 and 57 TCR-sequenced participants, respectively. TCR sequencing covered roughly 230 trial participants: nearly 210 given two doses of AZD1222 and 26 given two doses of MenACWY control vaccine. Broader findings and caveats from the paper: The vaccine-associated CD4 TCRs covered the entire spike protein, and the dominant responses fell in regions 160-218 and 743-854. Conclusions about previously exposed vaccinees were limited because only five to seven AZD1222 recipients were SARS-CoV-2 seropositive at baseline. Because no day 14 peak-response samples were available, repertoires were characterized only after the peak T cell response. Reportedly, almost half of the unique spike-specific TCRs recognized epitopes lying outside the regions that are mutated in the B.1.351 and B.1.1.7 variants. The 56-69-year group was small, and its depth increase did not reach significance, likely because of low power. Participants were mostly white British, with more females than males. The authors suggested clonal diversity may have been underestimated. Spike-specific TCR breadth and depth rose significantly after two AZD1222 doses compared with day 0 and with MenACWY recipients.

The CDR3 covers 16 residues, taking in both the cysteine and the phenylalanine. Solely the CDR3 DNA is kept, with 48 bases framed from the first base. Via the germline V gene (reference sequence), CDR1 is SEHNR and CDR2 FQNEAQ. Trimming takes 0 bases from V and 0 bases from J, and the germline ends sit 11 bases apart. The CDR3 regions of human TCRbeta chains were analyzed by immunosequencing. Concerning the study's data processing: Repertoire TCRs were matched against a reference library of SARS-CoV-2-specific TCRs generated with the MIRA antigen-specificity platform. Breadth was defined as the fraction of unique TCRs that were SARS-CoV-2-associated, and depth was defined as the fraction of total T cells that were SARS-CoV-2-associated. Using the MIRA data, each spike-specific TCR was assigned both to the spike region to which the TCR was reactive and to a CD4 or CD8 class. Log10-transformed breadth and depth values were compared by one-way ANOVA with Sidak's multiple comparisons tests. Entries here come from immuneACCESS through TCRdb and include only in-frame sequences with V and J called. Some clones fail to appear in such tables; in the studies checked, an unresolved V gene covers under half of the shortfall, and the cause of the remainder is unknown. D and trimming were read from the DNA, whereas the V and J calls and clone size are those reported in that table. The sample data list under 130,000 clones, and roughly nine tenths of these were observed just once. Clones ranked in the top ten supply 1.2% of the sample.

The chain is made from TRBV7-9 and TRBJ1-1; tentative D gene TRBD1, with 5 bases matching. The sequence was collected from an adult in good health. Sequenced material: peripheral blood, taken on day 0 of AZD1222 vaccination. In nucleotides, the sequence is TGTGCCAGCAGCTTAGCCCAGGGACCCATGAACACTGAAGCTTTCTTT. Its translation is CASSLAQGPMNTEAFF.